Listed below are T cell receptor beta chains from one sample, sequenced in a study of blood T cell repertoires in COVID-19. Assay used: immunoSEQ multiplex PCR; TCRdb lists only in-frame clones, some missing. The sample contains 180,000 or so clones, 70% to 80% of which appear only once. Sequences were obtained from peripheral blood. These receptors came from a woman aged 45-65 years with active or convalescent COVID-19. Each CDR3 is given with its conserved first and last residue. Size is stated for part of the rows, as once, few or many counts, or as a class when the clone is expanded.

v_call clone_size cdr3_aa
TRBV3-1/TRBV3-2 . CASSQDLLGGKTQYF
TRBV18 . CASSPRQGSGTGELFF
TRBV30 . CAWSVPGRDYGYTF
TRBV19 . CASARDRDYEQYF
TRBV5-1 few CASSLGDRGSYGYTF
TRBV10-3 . CAISLAGAQETQYF
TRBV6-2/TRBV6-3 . CASRPSGSGNEQFF
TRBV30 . CAWERTGFQETQYF
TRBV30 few CAWRQGSNQPQHF
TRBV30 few CAWSVSFWGEVKETQYF
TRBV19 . CASSKAGDTEAFF
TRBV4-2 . CASSPSTATNEKLFF
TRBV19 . CASSIFPDTEAFF
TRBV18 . CASSPSSGGVVDTQYF
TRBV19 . CASSTGTSYNEQFF
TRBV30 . CAWRRPGQGANYGYTF
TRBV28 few CASSFWTSGRDEQFF
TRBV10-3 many CAISDPLWDRETQYF
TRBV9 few CASNRTGLSLPNEQFF
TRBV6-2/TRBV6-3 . CASSPNLRERSDYGYTF
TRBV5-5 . CASSSLAGSSNEQFF
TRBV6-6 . CASRLGQGGLNEQFF
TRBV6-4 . CASSVAGEAYNEQFF
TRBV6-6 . CASKDSPGPSGNTIYF
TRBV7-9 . CASSLGATHNEQFF
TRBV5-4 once CASSLGGEVDTQYF
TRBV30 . CAWSRQSYGYTF
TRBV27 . CASSFHGTVTEAFF
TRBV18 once CASSPGTGLLQPQHF
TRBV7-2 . CASSQTVSPGNTIYF
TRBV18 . CASSPPGVLGQPQHF
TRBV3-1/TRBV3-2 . CASSQDPAGPDTQYF
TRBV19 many CASSRTGGAYGYTF
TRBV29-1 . CSATGTGFNEQFF
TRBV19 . CASSRIGQGGNQPQHF